Shown below are 31 T cell receptor beta chains from a single sample sequenced in a study of T cells in Graves' hyperthyroidism and ophthalmopathy (dated by TCRdb to about 2019). Library construction relied on multiplex PCR. Data came from an Illumina HiSeq 2000. The TCR beta CDR3 regions were amplified from RNA transcripts. A first-round RT-PCR of the TCR CDR3 used the HTBI primer set with the Qiagen OneStep RT-PCR kit. TCRdb itself trimmed the public reads at Q25 with fastp, ran MiXCR and retained productive beta chains. Each CDR3 protein appears once, grouped with its most common genes and DNA. The sample has some 500,000 distinct CDR3 sequences on record, roughly a quarter of them singletons. Of the sample, approximately 11% falls within the top ten clones. Sequencing used blood. These receptors came from a woman in her twenties or thirties with Graves' ophthalmopathy.

This clonotype was counted many times. The chain employs TRBV20-1 and TRBJ1-1, with no clear D. From germline, CDR1 is DFQATT and CDR2 SNEGSKA (reference sequence). Between the trimmed V and J ends, which lost 5 bases and 0 bases, there was a span of 10 bases. The CDR3 spans 13 residues. The CDR3, as DNA: TGCAGTGCTGCCAGCGGGCTGAACACTGAAGCTTTCTTT. Translating it yields CSAASGLNTEAFF.

This clonotype has at least ten counts. The chain couples TRBV30 to TRBJ1-3; a possible D gene is TRBD1 (5 bases). V shed 1 base and J shed 6 bases, with 7 bases lying between them. Germline V gene data show CDR1 as GTSNPN and CDR2 as SVGIG (reference sequence). The CDR3 length is 12 residues. CDR3 sequence: CAWSGGANTIYF. DNA for the CDR3: TGTGCCTGGAGTGGAGGGGCAAACACCATATATTTT. The full variable domain, its missing parts supplied by reference TRBV30 and TRBJ1-3, is SQTIHQWPATLVQPVGSPLSLECTVEGTSNPNLYWYRQAAGRGLQLLFYSVGIGQISSEVPQNLSASRPQDRQFILSSKKLLLSDSGFYLCAWSGGANTIYFGEGSWLTVV.

This clonotype was detected only a few times. This CDR3 reads CASSLGQTYTAEAFF. The CDR3 DNA is TGTGCCAGCAGTCTCGGACAGACCTATACCGCTGAAGCTTTCTTT. This chain joins TRBV6-1 and TRBJ1-1; D may be TRBD1 (6 bases). V was pared by 5 bases and J by 6 bases, with 19 bases between. The CDR3 totals 15 residues. From germline, CDR1 is MNHNS and CDR2 SASEGT.

The V and J genes are TRBV4-1 and TRBJ1-3; D remains unclear. The CDR3 extends over 14 amino acids. The ends were cut back, 2 bases at V and 4 bases at J, with 9 bases in the middle. Germline-derived CDR1 and CDR2 are MGHRA and YSYEKL. The CDR3 coding sequence is TGCGCCAGCAGCCAACCGGACGGGGGAAACACCATATATTTT. Translation gives CASSQPDGGNTIYF.

This clonotype is a singleton in its sample. J is TRBJ1-1 and V is TRBV19; 9 bases map to TRBD1. The junction had 6 bases not matched to a gene; V was cut back by 5 bases and J by 11 bases. The CDR3 loop spans 12 amino acids. CDR1 LNHDA and CDR2 SQIVND come from the germline V gene (reference sequence). The DNA for the CDR3 is TGTGCCAGTAGTCCCCCGGACAGGGGCGCTTTCTTT. It yields the protein CASSPPDRGAFF.

This rearrangement joins TRBV5-8 to TRBJ2-7, with D unresolved. Trimming pared 2 bases from V and 6 bases from J, leaving 15 bases between. The CDR3 runs to 14 residues. Germline CDR1 SGHTS, CDR2 YDEGEE. The CDR3 DNA reads as TGTGCCAGCAGCTTAGTAGAGACGGCGGTCGAGCAGTACTTC. Protein sequence: CASSLVETAVEQYF.

This clonotype was seen repeatedly, ten times or more. The chain joins TRBV20-1 to TRBJ1-2, with 7 positions matching TRBD1. Germline CDR1 DFQATT, CDR2 SNEGSKA (reference sequence). V trimming: 6 bases; J trimming: 5 bases; junction bases outside the gene matches: 9. The CDR3 extends over 13 amino acids. DNA of the CDR3: TGCAGTGCAATTATGAACAGGGGATATGGCTACACCTTC. Residues: CSAIMNRGYGYTF.

Many counts were recorded for this clonotype. V is TRBV6-1 and J is TRBJ1-5; TRBD1 aligns across 7 bases. Germline lookup yields CDR1 MNHNS and CDR2 SASEGT. The ends lost 1 base at V and 3 bases at J; junction bases unmatched: 6. CDR3 length equals 16 residues. CDR3 amino acids: CASSEDWTGFNQPQHF. In nucleotides, the CDR3 is TGTGCCAGCAGTGAAGATTGGACAGGTTTCAATCAGCCCCAGCATTTT.

In its sample, this clonotype was seen many times. This chain's CDR3 is CASSDNLAGGLDTQYF. DNA for the CDR3: TGTGCCAGCAGTGATAATCTAGCGGGGGGGCTGGATACGCAGTATTTT. V and J are TRBV6-1 and TRBJ2-3, with 12 positions matching TRBD2. The V gene end was trimmed by 3 bases and the J gene end by 6 bases; junction bases not matched to a gene: 7. The CDR3 is 16 amino acids. The germline gives CDR1 MNHNS, CDR2 SASEGT.

The chain combines TRBV11-2 with TRBJ1-2; 11 bases agree with TRBD1. The CDR3 loop spans 16 amino acids. Germline CDR1 SGHAT, CDR2 FQNNGV. J gave up 2 bases and V 5 bases, and 7 bases lay outside the gene matches. The CDR3 loop reads CASSTRTGGENYGYTF. CDR3 in DNA: TGTGCCAGCAGCACTAGGACAGGGGGCGAGAACTATGGCTACACCTTC.

This clonotype was observed many times. This chain links TRBV18 with TRBJ1-2, with 7 bases that match TRBD1. In germline, CDR1 is KGHSH, CDR2 LQKENI. Germline trimming cut 1 base from V and 6 bases from J; bases unmatched to any gene: 2. The CDR3 contains 13 residues. The CDR3 DNA is TGTGCCAGCTCACCACGACAGGGAGATGGCTACACCTTC. Amino acid sequence: CASSPRQGDGYTF. The variable domain in full, completed from reference TRBV18 and TRBJ1-2, reads NAGVMQNPRHLVRRRGQEARLRCSPMKGHSHVYWYRQLPEEGLKFMVYLQKENIIDESGMPKERFSAEFPKEGPSILRIQQVVRGDSAAYFCASSPRQGDGYTFGSGTRLTVV.

At least ten counts were recorded for this clonotype. CDR3 sequence: CASSEVGDSYEQYF. The CDR3 coding sequence is TGTGCCAGCAGTGAAGTAGGGGACAGCTACGAGCAGTACTTC. The J gene is TRBJ2-7, the V gene TRBV6-1; TRBD1 aligns across 7 bases. Germline V gives CDR1 MNHNS, CDR2 SASEGT. The length of the CDR3 is 14 residues. The V gene end was trimmed by 1 base and the J gene end by 3 bases; junction bases not matched to a gene: 3.

This clonotype showed up many times. The V and J genes are TRBV6-2 or TRBV6-3 and TRBJ2-7, with D possibly TRBD1 on 6 matching bases. The CDR3 extends over 14 amino acids. CDR1 is MNHEY and CDR2 is SVGEGT in the germline V gene. With 0 bases removed from V and 5 bases from J, the gap between germline ends came to 11 bases. The CDR3 reads CASSYSQGHDEQYF. The CDR3, as DNA: TGTGCCAGCAGTTACTCCCAGGGGCACGACGAGCAGTACTTC.

This clonotype occurred many times. This sequence joins TRBV6-5 and TRBJ1-5; D uncertain. Germline V gene lookup returns CDR1 MNHEY and CDR2 SVGAGI. V shed 2 bases and J shed 5 bases, with 7 bases lying between them. The CDR3 is made up of 13 amino acids. For the CDR3, the DNA is TGTGCCAGCAGTTACACTGGACATCAGCCCCAGCATTTT. Translating it yields CASSYTGHQPQHF.

This clonotype was picked up many times. This rearrangement joins TRBV12-3 or TRBV12-4 to TRBJ2-3; 11 nucleotides line up with TRBD2. The CDR3 has 15 amino acids. The V gene end was trimmed by 4 bases and the J gene end by 4 bases; junction bases not matched to a gene: 4. CDR3 nucleotides: TGTGCCAGCAGTTCCACTAGCGGGGGCGCAGATACGCAGTATTTT. It specifies CASSSTSGGADTQYF.

This clonotype turned up a few times. The chain links TRBV6-4 to TRBJ1-1; D remains ambiguous. Germline lookup yields CDR1 MRHNA and CDR2 SNTAGT. The germline V and J ends were trimmed by 3 bases and 5 bases, with 10 bases remaining between them. This CDR3 is built from 13 residues. The CDR3 loop is CASSEAPGTEAFF. CDR3 DNA sequence: TGTGCCAGCAGTGAGGCCCCGGGAACTGAAGCTTTCTTT.

The chain carries TRBV12-3 or TRBV12-4 and TRBJ1-2; a weak D match, TRBD1 (6 bases). V lost 6 bases to trimming and J lost 4 bases, with 21 bases between them. This CDR3 is 16 amino acids long. The CDR3 coding sequence is TGTGCCAGCAGAATCCGTCACAGGGCGGACAGCTATGGCTACACCTTC. Encoded protein: CASRIRHRADSYGYTF.

The table lists this clonotype with a few counts. The rearrangement links TRBV28 to TRBJ2-5, with 11 bases lining up with TRBD2. CDR1 is MDHEN and CDR2 is SYDVKM in the germline V gene. J lost 1 base, V lost 8 bases, and 3 bases had no gene match. This CDR3 has 14 amino acids. CDR3 in DNA: TGTGCCAGCCGACTAGCGGGGATCCAAGAGACCCAGTACTTC. Protein sequence: CASRLAGIQETQYF.

This clonotype was recorded at least ten times. The rearrangement uses TRBV12-3 or TRBV12-4 and TRBJ1-3, with 7 positions matching TRBD1. Trimming cost V 5 bases and J 1 base; bases outside gene matches: 2. The CDR3 spans 14 residues. CDR3 amino acids: CASSLTGSGNTIYF. As DNA, the CDR3 is TGTGCCAGCAGTCTGACAGGGTCTGGAAACACCATATATTTT.

Ten or more counts support this clonotype. The genes are TRBV30 and TRBJ1-1; D gene ambiguous. Germline values: CDR1 GTSNPN, CDR2 SVGIG (reference sequence). Trimming left V 0 bases short and J 8 bases short, with 7 bases between. This CDR3 is 11 amino acids long. CDR3 region: CAWSVGGEAFF. The CDR3 DNA reads TGTGCCTGGAGTGTAGGAGGGGAAGCTTTCTTT.

This clonotype was recorded many times. The J gene is TRBJ1-1, the V gene TRBV29-1, with 9 bases identical to TRBD1. Losses at the gene ends were 7 bases for V and 3 bases for J; bases not matched to a gene: 9. Germline CDR1 reads SQVTM; CDR2 reads ANQGSEA. This CDR3 comprises 14 residues. The CDR3 spells CSDIRGQGYTEAFF. The CDR3 DNA sequence: TGCAGCGACATTAGAGGACAGGGGTACACTGAAGCTTTCTTT.

A word on this clonotype: A read error is possible here, since a much larger clone lies one base away. The chain joins TRBV18 to TRBJ1-1; TRBD1 might be the D (6 bases). The CDR3 sequence is 13 residues long. Per germline, CDR1 KGHSH and CDR2 LQKENI. The CDR3 protein is CTSSPGQTTEAFF. The CDR3 bases are TGTACCAGCTCACCCGGACAGACAACTGAAGCTTTCTTT.

This clonotype was observed a handful of times. The J gene is TRBJ1-3, the V gene TRBV12-3 or TRBV12-4, with D hard to call. V lost 5 bases and J 0 bases, leaving 11 bases between the germline ends. This CDR3 is 15 amino acids long. CDR3 loop: CASSPRKDSGNTIYF. CDR3 DNA sequence: TGTGCCAGCAGTCCTCGGAAGGACTCTGGAAACACCATATATTTT.

This clonotype was seen repeatedly, ten times or more. The chain uses TRBV18 and TRBJ2-5, with D tentatively TRBD1 (6 bases). Germline V gene sequence: CDR1 KGHSH, CDR2 LQKENI. The CDR3 runs to 16 residues. The V gene lost 3 bases and the J gene lost 1 base, with 15 bases spanning the gap. The CDR3 here is CASSPVITGFQETQYF. The CDR3, as DNA: TGTGCCAGCTCACCCGTAATAACAGGGTTCCAAGAGACCCAGTACTTC.

This clonotype has at least ten counts. The chain employs TRBV27 and TRBJ1-5; TRBD1 matches at 7 bases. Germline CDR1 and CDR2: MNHEY and SMNVEV (reference sequence). The V and J ends lost 4 bases and 2 bases, in that order; junction bases with no gene match: 8. The CDR3 sequence is 16 residues long. The DNA for the CDR3 is TGTGCCAGCAGTTCCATAAGCAGGGGGGGCAATCAGCCCCAGCATTTT. Protein sequence: CASSSISRGGNQPQHF.

Ten or more counts support this clonotype. The chain joins TRBV10-1 to TRBJ2-5; TRBD2 agrees at 9 bases. The CDR3 is 15 residues long. From germline, CDR1 is WNHNN and CDR2 SYGVQD (reference sequence). V lost 4 bases and J lost 4; bases outside the gene matches: 7. CDR3 amino acids: CASSASGTSRETQYF. The DNA of the CDR3 is TGCGCCAGCAGTGCCTCCGGGACTAGCAGAGAGACCCAGTACTTC.

The rearrangement links TRBV5-1 to TRBJ2-5, with D possibly being TRBD2 (5 bases). CDR3 size: 11 residues. Between the trimmed V and J ends, which lost 8 bases and 5 bases, there was a span of 10 bases. CDR1 is SGHRS and CDR2 is YFSETQ in the germline V gene. CDR3 nucleotides: TGCGCCAGATTATGCGGGGAGACCCAGTACTTC. Encoded protein: CARLCGETQYF.

The genes are TRBV28 and TRBJ2-5, with D possibly being TRBD1 or TRBD2 (8 bases each). Germline V gene data show CDR1 as MDHEN and CDR2 as SYDVKM. This CDR3 contains 15 residues. The V and J ends lost 6 bases and 5 bases respectively, with 19 bases between them. The CDR3 DNA follows: TGTGCCAGCAGCCTAGGACAGGGCGGGGGGGAGACCCAGTACTTC. Its protein is CASSLGQGGGETQYF.

The J gene is TRBJ2-7, the V gene TRBV7-6; 9 bases line up with TRBD1. Germline CDR1 is SGHVS and CDR2 is FNYEAQ. The V segment lost 5 bases and the J segment 8 bases; nucleotides outside the gene matches: 7. The length of the CDR3 is 13 residues. Here the CDR3 reads CASSPTGGVQQYF. In DNA form, the CDR3 reads TGTGCCAGCAGCCCTACAGGGGGCGTTCAGCAGTACTTC.

There are many counts of this clonotype. The chain links TRBV6-1 to TRBJ2-2; no definite D call. Per the germline V gene, CDR1 is MNHNS and CDR2 is SASEGT. CDR3 size: 12 residues. Trimming stripped 8 bases from V and 1 base from J, with 5 bases between. CDR3 in DNA: TGTGCCAGCCAAAAGAACACCGGGGAGCTGTTTTTT. It translates to CASQKNTGELFF.

A few counts support this clonotype. V gene TRBV4-1 combines with J gene TRBJ1-5; TRBD1 aligns across 8 bases. The CDR3 extends over 15 amino acids. With V trimmed by 0 bases and J by 6 bases, 4 bases remained unmatched. Germline V gene data show CDR1 as MGHRA and CDR2 as YSYEKL. CDR3 region: CASSQEDRAFQPQHF. The DNA of the CDR3 is TGCGCCAGCAGCCAAGAGGACAGGGCGTTTCAGCCCCAGCATTTT.